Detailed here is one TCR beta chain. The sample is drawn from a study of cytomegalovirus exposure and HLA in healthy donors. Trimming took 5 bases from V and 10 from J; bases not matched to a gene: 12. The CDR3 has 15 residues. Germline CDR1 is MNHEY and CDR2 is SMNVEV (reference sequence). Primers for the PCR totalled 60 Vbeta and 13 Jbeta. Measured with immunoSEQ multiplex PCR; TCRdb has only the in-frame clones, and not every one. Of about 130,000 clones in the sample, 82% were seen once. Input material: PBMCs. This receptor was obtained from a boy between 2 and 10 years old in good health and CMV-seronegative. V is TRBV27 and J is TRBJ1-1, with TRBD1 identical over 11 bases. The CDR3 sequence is CASSPWTGGSLGAFF. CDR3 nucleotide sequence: TGTGCCAGCAGTCCCTGGACAGGGGGCTCCCTGGGAGCTTTCTTT.